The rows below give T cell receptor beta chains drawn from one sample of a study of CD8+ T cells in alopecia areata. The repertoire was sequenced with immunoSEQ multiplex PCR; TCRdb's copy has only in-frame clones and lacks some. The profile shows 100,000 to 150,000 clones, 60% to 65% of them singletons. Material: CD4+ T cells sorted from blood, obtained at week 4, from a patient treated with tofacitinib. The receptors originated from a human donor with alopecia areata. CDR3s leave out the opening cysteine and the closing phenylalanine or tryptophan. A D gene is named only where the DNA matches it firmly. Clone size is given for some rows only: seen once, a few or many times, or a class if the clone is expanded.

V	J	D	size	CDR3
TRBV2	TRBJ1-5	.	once	ASSVRQISQPQH
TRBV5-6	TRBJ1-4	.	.	ASSFGTNLGKLF
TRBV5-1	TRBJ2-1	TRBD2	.	ASSLENRLAEEQF
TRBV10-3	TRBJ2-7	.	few	AIGGAGTSSEQY
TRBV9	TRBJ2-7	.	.	ASSVDPQFAREQY
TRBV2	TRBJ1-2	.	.	ASRQIYGYT
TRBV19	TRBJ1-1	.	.	ASSIREGAFTEAF
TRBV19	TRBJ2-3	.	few	ASMASAGDTQY
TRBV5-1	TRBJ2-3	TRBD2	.	ASTTSGGGAPDTQY
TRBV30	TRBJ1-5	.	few	AWSVGGSSNQPQH
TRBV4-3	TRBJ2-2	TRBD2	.	ASSQVWLAGGAGELF
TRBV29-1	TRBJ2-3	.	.	SVGRGGTDTQY
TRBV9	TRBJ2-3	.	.	ASSVEQGTQY
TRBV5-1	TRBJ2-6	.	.	ASSLVTGTISGANVLT
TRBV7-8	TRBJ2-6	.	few	ASSFSLAGANVLT
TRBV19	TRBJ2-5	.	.	ASSVSGPGAETQY
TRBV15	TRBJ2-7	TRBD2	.	ASSQGGTSHEQY
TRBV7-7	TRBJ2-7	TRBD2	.	ASSFTGLAGATLY
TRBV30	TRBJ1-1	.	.	AWFGQQNTEAF
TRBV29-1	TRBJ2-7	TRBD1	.	SVGRGPPYEQY
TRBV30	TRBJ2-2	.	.	AWSTAGELF
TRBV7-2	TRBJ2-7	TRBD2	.	ASSLSRGRGYEQY
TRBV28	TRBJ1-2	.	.	ASRPTGSGYT
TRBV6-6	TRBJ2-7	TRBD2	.	ASMIGGGSYEQY
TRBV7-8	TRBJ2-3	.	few	ASSLSSGDTQY
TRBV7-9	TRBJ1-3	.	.	ASSLVGIAGNTIY
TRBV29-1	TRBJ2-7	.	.	SAGSGRPRGEQY
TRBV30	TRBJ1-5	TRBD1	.	AWSGTAYSNQPQH